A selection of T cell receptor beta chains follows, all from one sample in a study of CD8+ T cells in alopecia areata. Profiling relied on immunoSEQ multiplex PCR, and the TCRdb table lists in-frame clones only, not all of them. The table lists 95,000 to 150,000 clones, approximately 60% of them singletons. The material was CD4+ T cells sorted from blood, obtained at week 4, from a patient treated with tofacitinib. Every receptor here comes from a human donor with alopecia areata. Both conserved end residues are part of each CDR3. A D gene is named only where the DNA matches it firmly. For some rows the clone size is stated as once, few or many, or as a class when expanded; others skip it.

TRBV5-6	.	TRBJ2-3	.	CASSLVRGPYTDTQYF	TGTGCCAGCAGCTTGGTGAGGGGCCCTTACACAGATACGCAGTATTTT
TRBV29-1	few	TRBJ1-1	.	CSVEGADTEAFF	TGCAGCGTTGAAGGGGCCGATACTGAAGCTTTCTTT
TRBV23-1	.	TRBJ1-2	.	CASSRGTLYGYTF	TGCGCCAGCAGTCGAGGGACTTTATATGGCTACACCTTC
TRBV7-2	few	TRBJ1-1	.	CASSEYQGPDTEAFF	TGTGCCAGCAGCGAATATCAGGGCCCAGACACTGAAGCTTTCTTT
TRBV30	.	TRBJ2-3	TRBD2	CAWSVPAGLADTQYF	TGTGCCTGGAGTGTTCCAGCGGGATTGGCAGATACGCAGTATTTT
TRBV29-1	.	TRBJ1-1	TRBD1	CSVGQLETEAFF	TGCAGCGTGGGACAGCTCGAAACTGAAGCTTTCTTT
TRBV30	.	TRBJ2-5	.	CASLQGRETQYF	TGTGCCTCTTTGCAGGGACGCGAGACCCAGTACTTC
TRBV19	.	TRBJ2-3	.	CASRASADTQYF	TGTGCCAGTAGGGCTAGCGCAGATACGCAGTATTTT
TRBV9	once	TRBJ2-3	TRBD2	CASSVVGEGLDTQYF	TGTGCCAGCAGCGTAGTGGGGGAGGGCCTGGATACGCAGTATTTT
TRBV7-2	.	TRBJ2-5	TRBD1	CASSPRQGAPETQYF	TGTGCCAGCAGCCCAAGACAGGGGGCGCCGGAGACCCAGTACTTC
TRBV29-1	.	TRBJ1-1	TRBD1	CSVASPGTVNTEAFF	TGCAGCGTTGCTTCCCCGGGGACAGTGAACACTGAAGCTTTCTTT
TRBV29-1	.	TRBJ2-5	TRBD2	CSGGAGGKETQYF	TGCAGCGGAGGAGCGGGGGGGAAAGAGACCCAGTACTTC
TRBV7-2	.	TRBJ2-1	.	CASRPEGAYNEQFF	TGTGCCAGCAGACCGGAGGGGGCTTACAATGAGCAGTTCTTC
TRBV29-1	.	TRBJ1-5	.	CSGRGDQPQHF	TGCAGCGGACGAGGGGATCAGCCCCAGCATTTT
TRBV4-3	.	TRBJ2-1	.	CASSQELQGTHEQFF	TGCGCCAGCAGCCAAGAGTTACAGGGAACCCATGAGCAGTTCTTC
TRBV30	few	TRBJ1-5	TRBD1	CAWSRQGNQPQHF	TGTGCCTGGTCACGACAGGGTAACCAGCCCCAGCATTTT
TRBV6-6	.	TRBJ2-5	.	CASSVGQETQYF	TGTGCCAGCAGCGTGGGCCAGGAGACCCAGTACTTC
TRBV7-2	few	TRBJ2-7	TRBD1	CASSLVGVGDRGYEQYF	TGTGCCAGCAGCTTAGTAGGGGTCGGGGACAGGGGATACGAGCAGTACTTC
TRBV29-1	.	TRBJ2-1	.	CSVERPGFREQFF	TGCAGCGTTGAGAGGCCAGGGTTTCGTGAGCAGTTCTTC
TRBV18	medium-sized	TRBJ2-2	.	CASSRGEANTGELFF	TGTGCCAGCTCAAGGGGAGAAGCGAACACCGGGGAGCTGTTTTTT
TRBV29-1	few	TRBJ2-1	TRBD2	CSVEIGLAGSSYNEQFF	TGCAGCGTTGAAATCGGTCTAGCGGGGAGCTCCTACAATGAGCAGTTCTTC
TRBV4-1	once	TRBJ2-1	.	CASSQDPRGTYNEQFF	TGCGCCAGCAGCCAAGATCCTCGAGGGACCTACAATGAGCAGTTCTTC
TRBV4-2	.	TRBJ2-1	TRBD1	CASSQVQGTGGSDEQFF	TGTGCCAGCAGCCAAGTTCAGGGGACAGGGGGCTCGGATGAGCAGTTCTTC
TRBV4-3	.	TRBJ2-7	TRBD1	CASSPTSPGQGSWEQYF	TGCGCCAGCAGCCCCACGAGCCCGGGACAGGGGAGTTGGGAGCAGTACTTC
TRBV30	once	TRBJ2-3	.	CAWSEMDTQYF	TGTGCCTGGAGCGAAATGGATACGCAGTATTTT
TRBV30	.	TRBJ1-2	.	CAWSEQMIYGYTF	TGTGCCTGGAGCGAACAAATGATTTATGGCTACACCTTC
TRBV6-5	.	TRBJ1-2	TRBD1	CASRYQGAGGYTF	TGTGCCAGCAGATATCAGGGGGCCGGGGGCTACACCTTC
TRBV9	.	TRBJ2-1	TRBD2	CASSVAPGLAVNEQFF	TGTGCCAGCAGCGTAGCCCCGGGACTAGCTGTCAATGAGCAGTTCTTC
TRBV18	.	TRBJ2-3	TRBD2	CASSPQRGGLEESTDTQYF	TGTGCCAGCTCACCCCAGCGGGGGGGCCTGGAAGAAAGCACAGATACGCAGTATTTT
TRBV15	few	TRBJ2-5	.	CATSRDSQETQYF	TGTGCCACCAGCAGAGATTCCCAAGAGACCCAGTACTTC
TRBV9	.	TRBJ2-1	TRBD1	CASSVGTGPDEQFF	TGTGCCAGCAGCGTAGGGACAGGGCCAGATGAGCAGTTCTTC
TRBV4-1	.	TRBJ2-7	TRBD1	CASSQDGVTGREQYF	TGCGCCAGCAGCCAAGATGGGGTGACAGGGCGCGAGCAGTACTTC
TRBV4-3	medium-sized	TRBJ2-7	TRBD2	CASSQALPQKLAGAYEQYF	TGCGCCAGCAGCCAAGCTCTCCCACAAAAACTAGCGGGGGCCTACGAGCAGTACTTC
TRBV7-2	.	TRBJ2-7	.	CASSFHQGPYEQYF	TGTGCCAGCAGCTTTCATCAGGGACCCTACGAGCAGTACTTC
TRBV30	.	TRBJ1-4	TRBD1	CAWSGGTGFSEKLFF	TGTGCCTGGAGTGGGGGGACAGGTTTTAGTGAAAAACTGTTTTTT
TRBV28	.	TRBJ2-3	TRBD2	CASSATSGRGTDTQYF	TGTGCCAGCAGTGCAACTAGCGGGAGGGGAACAGATACGCAGTATTTT
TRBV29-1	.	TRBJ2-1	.	CSSGRDRENEQFF	TGCAGCTCGGGACGGGACCGGGAGAATGAGCAGTTCTTC
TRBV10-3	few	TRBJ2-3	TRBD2	CAIKELAVDTQYF	TGTGCCATCAAGGAGCTAGCGGTGGATACGCAGTATTTT
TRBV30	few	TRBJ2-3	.	CAWSLPDTQYF	TGTGCCTGGAGTTTGCCAGATACGCAGTATTTT
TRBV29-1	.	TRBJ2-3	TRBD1	CSVGGQGVFTDTQYF	TGCAGCGTTGGGGGACAGGGGGTTTTCACAGATACGCAGTATTTT
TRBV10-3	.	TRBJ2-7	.	CAISGNYEQYF	TGTGCCATCAGTGGAAACTACGAGCAGTACTTC
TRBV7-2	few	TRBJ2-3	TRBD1	CASSLVLRQGTRWDTQYF	TGTGCCAGCAGCTTAGTGTTGAGACAGGGGACCCGTTGGGATACGCAGTATTTT
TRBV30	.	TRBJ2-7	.	CAWSFGYEQYF	TGTGCCTGGAGTTTCGGCTACGAGCAGTACTTC
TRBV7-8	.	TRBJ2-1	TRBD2	CASSRGTSGSLSYNEQFF	TGTGCCAGCAGCCGCGGGACTAGCGGGAGCCTCTCCTACAATGAGCAGTTCTTC
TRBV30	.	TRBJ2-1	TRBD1	CAWGQGAPNNEQFF	TGTGCCTGGGGGCAGGGGGCTCCGAACAATGAGCAGTTCTTC
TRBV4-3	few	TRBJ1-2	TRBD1	CASSQARTGENYGYTF	TGCGCCAGCAGCCAAGCTCGGACAGGGGAGAACTATGGCTACACCTTC
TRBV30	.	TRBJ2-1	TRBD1	CAWDRVYNEQFF	TGTGCCTGGGACAGGGTTTACAATGAGCAGTTCTTC
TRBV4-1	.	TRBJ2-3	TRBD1	CASSQGRDRGHPDTQYF	TGCGCCAGCAGCCAAGGGCGTGACAGGGGGCATCCAGATACGCAGTATTTT
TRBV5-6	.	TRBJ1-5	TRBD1	CASSLTQGLSNQPQHF	TGTGCCAGCAGCTTAACACAGGGGTTGAGCAATCAGCCCCAGCATTTT
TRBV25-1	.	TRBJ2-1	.	CASIGRSSYNEQFF	TGTGCCAGCATAGGCCGAAGCTCCTACAATGAGCAGTTCTTC
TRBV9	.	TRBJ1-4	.	CASSPDSNEKLFF	TGTGCCAGCAGCCCCGACAGTAATGAAAAACTGTTTTTT
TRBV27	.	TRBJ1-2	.	CASIGSDGYTF	TGTGCCAGCATTGGCAGCGATGGCTACACCTTC
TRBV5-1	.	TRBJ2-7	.	CASSSGTGALLLHEQYF	TGCGCCAGCAGCTCGGGGACGGGGGCGCTTCTCCTACACGAGCAGTACTTC
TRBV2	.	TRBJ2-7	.	CASSPQAFSSYEQYF	TGTGCCAGCAGCCCGCAGGCGTTCAGCTCCTACGAGCAGTACTTC